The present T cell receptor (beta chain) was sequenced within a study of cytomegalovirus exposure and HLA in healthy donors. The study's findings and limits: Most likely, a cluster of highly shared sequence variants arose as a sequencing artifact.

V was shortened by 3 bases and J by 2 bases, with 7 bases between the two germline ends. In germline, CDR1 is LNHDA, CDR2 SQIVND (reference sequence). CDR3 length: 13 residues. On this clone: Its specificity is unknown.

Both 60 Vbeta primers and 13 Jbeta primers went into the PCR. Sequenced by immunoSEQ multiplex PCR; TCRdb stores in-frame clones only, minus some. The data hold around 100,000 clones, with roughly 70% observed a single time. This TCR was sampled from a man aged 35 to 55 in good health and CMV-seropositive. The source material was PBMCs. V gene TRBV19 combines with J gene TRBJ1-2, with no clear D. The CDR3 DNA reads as TGTGCCAGTAGTATCAAACTCAACTATGGCTACACCTTC. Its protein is CASSIKLNYGYTF.